This T cell receptor (beta chain) was documented in a study of shared clonotypes between healthy human individuals. Regarding the study as a whole: Limitation of the genetic and exposure-history diversity represented came from the few donors. Only blood underwent sampling, and tissue repertoires likely differ.

This clone was picked up a small number of times. Its specificity is not known. Deep-level settings were used for running the assay. Assay used: immunoSEQ multiplex PCR; TCRdb lists only in-frame clones, some missing. The table records more than 550,000 clones, approximately 77% of them present only once. The J segment lost 3 bases and the V segment lost 3 bases, leaving 7 bases of the junction unmatched. The germline V gene encodes CDR1 SQVTM and CDR2 ANQGSEA. This CDR3 contains 16 residues. Sequencing was carried out using memory CD4+ T cells sorted from blood. Subset: CD45RA-negative fraction. The gene calls are TRBV29-1 and TRBJ2-7; 14 nucleotides line up with TRBD2. This sequence was found in a woman aged 25-40 years in good health. The CDR3 here is CSVEGTSGSSLYEQYF. CDR3 coding DNA: TGCAGCGTTGAGGGGACTAGCGGGAGTTCCCTCTACGAGCAGTACTTC.